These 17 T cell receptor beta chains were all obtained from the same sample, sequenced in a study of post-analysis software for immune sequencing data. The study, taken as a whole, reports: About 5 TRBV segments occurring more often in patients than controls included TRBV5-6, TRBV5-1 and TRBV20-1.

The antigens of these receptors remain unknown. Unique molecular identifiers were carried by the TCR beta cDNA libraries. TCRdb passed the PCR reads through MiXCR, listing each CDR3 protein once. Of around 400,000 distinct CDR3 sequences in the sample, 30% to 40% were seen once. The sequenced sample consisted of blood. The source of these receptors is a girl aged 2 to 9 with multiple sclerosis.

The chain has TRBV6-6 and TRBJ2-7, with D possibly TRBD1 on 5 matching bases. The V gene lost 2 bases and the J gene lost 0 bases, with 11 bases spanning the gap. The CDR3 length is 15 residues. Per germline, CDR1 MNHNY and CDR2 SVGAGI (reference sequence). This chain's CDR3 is CASSYGRASSYEQYF. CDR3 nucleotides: TGTGCCAGCAGTTACGGCAGGGCCAGCTCCTACGAGCAGTACTTC.

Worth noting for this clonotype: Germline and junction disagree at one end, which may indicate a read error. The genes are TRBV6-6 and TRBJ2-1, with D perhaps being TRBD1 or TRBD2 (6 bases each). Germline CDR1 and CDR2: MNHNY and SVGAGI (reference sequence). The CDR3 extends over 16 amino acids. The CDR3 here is CASSSRLGGPYNERFF. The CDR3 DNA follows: TGTGCCAGCAGTTCAAGATTAGGGGGGCCCTACAATGAGCGGTTCTTC.

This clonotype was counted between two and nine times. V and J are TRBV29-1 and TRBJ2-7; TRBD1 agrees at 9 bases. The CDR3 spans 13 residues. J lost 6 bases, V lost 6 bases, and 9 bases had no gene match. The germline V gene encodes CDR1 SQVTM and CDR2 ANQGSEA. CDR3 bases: TGCAGCGTGGCCGGGACAGGGTCGGGCGAGCAGTACTTC. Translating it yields CSVAGTGSGEQYF.

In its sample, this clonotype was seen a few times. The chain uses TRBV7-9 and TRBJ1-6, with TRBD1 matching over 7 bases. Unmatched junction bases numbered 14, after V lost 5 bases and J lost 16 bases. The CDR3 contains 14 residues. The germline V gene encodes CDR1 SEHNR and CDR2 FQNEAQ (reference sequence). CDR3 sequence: CASSRQGQVVLLHF. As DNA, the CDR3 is TGTGCCAGCAGCCGCCAAGGACAGGTTGTTCTTCTCCACTTT.

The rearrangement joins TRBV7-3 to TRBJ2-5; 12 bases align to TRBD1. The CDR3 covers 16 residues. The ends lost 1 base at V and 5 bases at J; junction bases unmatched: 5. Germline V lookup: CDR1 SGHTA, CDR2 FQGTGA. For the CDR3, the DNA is TGTGCCAGCAGCTTAATGGGACAGGGGGCAAGCGAGACCCAGTACTTC. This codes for CASSLMGQGASETQYF.

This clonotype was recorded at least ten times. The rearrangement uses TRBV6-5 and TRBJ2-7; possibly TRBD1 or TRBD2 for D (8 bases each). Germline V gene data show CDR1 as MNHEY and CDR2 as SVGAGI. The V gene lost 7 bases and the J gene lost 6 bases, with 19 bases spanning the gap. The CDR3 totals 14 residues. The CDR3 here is CASNPTGAGGEQYF. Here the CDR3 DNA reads TGTGCCAGCAATCCGACAGGGGCGGGGGGCGAGCAGTACTTC.

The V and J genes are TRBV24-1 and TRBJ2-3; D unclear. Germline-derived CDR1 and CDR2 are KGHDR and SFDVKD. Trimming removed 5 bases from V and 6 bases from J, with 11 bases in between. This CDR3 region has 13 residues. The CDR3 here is CATSVLLGDTQYF. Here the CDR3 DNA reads TGTGCCACCAGTGTGTTACTCGGGGATACGCAGTATTTT.

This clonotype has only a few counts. This CDR3 is CAIRDRVVGTQFF. The CDR3 DNA is TGTGCCATCAGGGACAGGGTGGTGGGTACCCAGTTCTTC. This chain links TRBV10-3 with TRBJ2-1; 8 nucleotides align to TRBD1. The CDR3 consists of 13 residues. The germline gives CDR1 ENHRY, CDR2 SYGVKD. J lost 13 bases, V lost 6 bases, and 11 bases had no gene match.

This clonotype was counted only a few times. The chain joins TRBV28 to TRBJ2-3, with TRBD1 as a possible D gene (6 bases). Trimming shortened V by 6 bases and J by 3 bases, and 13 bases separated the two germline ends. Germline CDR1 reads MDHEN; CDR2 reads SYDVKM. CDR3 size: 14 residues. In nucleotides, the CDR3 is TGTGCCAGCAGGGCCGGACAGAGAACAGATACGCAGTATTTT. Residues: CASRAGQRTDTQYF.

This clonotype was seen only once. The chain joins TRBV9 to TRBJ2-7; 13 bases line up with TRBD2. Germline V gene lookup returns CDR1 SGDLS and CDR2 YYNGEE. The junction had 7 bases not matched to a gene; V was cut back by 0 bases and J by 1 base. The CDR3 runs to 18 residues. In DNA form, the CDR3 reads TGTGCCAGCAGCGTAGCCCCGCCGGGACTAGCGGGATCCTACGAGCAGTACTTC. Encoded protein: CASSVAPPGLAGSYEQYF.

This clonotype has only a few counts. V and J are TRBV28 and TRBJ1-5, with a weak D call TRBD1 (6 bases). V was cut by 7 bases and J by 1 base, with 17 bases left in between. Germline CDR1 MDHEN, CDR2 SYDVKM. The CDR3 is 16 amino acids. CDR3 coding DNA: TGTGCCAGCATCCGACAGGTACTCCCGAGCAATCAGCCCCAGCATTTT. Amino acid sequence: CASIRQVLPSNQPQHF.

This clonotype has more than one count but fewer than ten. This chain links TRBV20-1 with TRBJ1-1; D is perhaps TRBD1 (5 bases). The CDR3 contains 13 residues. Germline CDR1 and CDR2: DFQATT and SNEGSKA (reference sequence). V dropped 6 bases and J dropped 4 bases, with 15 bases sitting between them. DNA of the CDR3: TGCAGTGCCCCTATGGGGGTAGGCACTGAAGCTTTCTTT. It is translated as CSAPMGVGTEAFF.

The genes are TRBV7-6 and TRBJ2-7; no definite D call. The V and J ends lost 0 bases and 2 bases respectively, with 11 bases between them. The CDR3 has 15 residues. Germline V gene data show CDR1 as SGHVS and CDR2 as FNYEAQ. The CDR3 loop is CASSLAMTATYEQYF. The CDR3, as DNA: TGTGCCAGCAGCTTAGCTATGACGGCCACCTACGAGCAGTACTTC.

CDR3 coding DNA: TGTGCCACCAGCAGAGATCCGGGACAAGGCGACATCTACAATGAGCAGTTCTTC. Translated: CATSRDPGQGDIYNEQFF. V is TRBV15 and J is TRBJ2-1, with a possible D match to TRBD1 (6 bases). The germline V gene has CDR1 LNHNV and CDR2 YYDKDF (reference sequence). V was clipped by 0 bases and J by 3 bases, with 18 bases between them. This CDR3 comprises 18 residues. Looking up the rest from reference TRBV15 and TRBJ2-1 gives the full variable domain: DAMVIQNPRYQVTQFGKPVTLSCSQTLNHNVMYWYQQKSSQAPKLLFHYYDKDFNNEADTPDNFQSRRPNTSFCFLDIRSPGLGDTAMYLCATSRDPGQGDIYNEQFFGPGTRLTVL.

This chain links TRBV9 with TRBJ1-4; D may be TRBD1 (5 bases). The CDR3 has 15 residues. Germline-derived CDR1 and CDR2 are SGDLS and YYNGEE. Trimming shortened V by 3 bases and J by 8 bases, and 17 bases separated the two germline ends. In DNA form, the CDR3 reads TGTGCCAGCAGCGCAGACAGCGGGGAGGGAGAAAAACTGTTTTTT. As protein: CASSADSGEGEKLFF.

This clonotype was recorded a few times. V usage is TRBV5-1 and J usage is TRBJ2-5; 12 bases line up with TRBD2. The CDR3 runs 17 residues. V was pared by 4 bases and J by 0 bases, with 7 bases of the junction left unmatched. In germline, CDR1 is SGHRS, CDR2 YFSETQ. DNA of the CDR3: TGCGCCAGCAGCCCTCGACTAGCGGGAGTGTACCAAGAGACCCAGTACTTC. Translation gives CASSPRLAGVYQETQYF.

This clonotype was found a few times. The DNA for the CDR3 is TGTGCCAGCAGCTTAACGACTAGCCGGTTGGATGAGCAGTTCTTC. Its protein is CASSLTTSRLDEQFF. The J gene is TRBJ2-1, the V gene TRBV7-3; 7 nucleotides agree with TRBD2. Germline trimming cut 0 bases from V and 8 bases from J; bases unmatched to any gene: 7. This CDR3 region has 15 residues. Germline CDR1 is SGHTA and CDR2 is FQGTGA.